The clone carrying this T cell receptor beta chain was seen more than once but under ten times. The record originates from a study of blood T cells in healthy people across ages. Using a J-beta primer mix together with a sample-barcoded 5' primer, a second PCR was run for roughly 6 to 12 cycles. MiXCR, applied by TCRdb to the 5' RACE reads, yields one record per CDR3 protein. Among more than 550,000 distinct CDR3 sequences listed, 20% to 25% were seen once. The V end was cut by 5 bases, the J end by 8 bases, with 12 bases between. Per germline, CDR1 SGHAT and CDR2 FQNNGV. The CDR3 spans 13 residues. The sequence was collected from a man between 65 and 80 years old in good health. The V call is TRBV11-2, the J call TRBJ1-4; D not resolved. Sequencing was carried out using blood. CDR3 protein: CASSGTAREKLFF. CDR3 bases: TGTGCCAGCAGCGGCACAGCGAGGGAAAAACTGTTTTTT. Looking up the rest from reference TRBV11-2 and TRBJ1-4 gives the full variable domain: EAGVAQSPRYKIIEKRQSVAFWCNPISGHATLYWYQQILGQGPKLLIQFQNNGVVDDSQLPKDRFSAERLKGVDSTLKIQPAKLEDSAVYLCASSGTAREKLFFGSGTQLSVL.